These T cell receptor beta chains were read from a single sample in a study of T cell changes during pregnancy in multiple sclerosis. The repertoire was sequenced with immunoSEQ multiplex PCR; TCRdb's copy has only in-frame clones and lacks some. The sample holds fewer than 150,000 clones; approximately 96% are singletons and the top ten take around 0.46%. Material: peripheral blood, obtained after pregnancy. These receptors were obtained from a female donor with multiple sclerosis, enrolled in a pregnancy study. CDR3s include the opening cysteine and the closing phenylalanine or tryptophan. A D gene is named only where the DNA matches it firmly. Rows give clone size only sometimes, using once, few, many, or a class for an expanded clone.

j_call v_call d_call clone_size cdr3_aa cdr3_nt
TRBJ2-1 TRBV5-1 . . CASRPPPVNEQFF TGCGCCAGCAGACCCCCCCCAGTCAATGAGCAGTTCTTC
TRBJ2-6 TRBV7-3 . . CASSTRGLSGANVLTF TGTGCCAGCAGCACCCGCGGCCTCTCTGGGGCCAACGTCCTGACTTTC
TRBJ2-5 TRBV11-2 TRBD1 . CASSRIPGQGALETQYF TGTGCCAGCAGTCGGATACCGGGACAGGGGGCTTTGGAGACCCAGTACTTC
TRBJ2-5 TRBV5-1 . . CASSSKDSQETQYF TGCGCCAGCAGCTCAAAAGACAGCCAAGAGACCCAGTACTTC
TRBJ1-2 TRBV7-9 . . CASSFSSYGYTF TGTGCCAGCAGCTTTTCCAGTTATGGCTACACCTTC
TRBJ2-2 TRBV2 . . CASGRGTGELFF TGTGCCAGCGGGAGAGGGACTGGGGAGCTGTTTTTT
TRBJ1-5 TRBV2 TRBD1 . CASTWGAGGDQPQHF TGTGCCAGCACCTGGGGGGCAGGGGGCGACCAGCCCCAGCATTTT
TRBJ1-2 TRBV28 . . CASRTPGLGYTF TGTGCCAGCAGGACGCCAGGGTTGGGCTACACCTTC
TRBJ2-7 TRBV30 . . CAWRAAQAYEQYF TGTGCCTGGAGAGCCGCCCAGGCCTACGAGCAGTACTTC
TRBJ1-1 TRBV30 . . CAWREHTEAFF TGTGCCTGGAGAGAACATACTGAAGCTTTCTTT
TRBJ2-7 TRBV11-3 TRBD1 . CASSLRTGDSYEQYF TGTGCCAGCAGCCTCCGGACAGGGGACTCCTACGAGCAGTACTTC
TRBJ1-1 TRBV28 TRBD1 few CASSPITGVRGSEAFF TGTGCCAGCAGCCCTATAACAGGGGTCCGGGGGTCTGAAGCTTTCTTT
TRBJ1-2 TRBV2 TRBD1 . CASMQGQGVYGYTF TGTGCCAGCATGCAGGGACAGGGGGTATATGGCTACACCTTC
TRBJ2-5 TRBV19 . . CASSFLGAETQYF TGTGCCAGTAGTTTTCTTGGGGCGGAGACCCAGTACTTC
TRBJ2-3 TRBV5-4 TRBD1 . CASSHRGTDTQYF TGTGCCAGCAGCCACAGGGGGACAGATACGCAGTATTTT
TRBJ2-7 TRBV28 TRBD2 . CASSPRTSGEQYF TGTGCCAGCAGCCCCCGGACTAGCGGTGAGCAGTACTTC
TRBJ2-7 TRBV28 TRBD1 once CASSPMRTGGSEQYF TGTGCCAGCAGCCCGATGAGGACAGGGGGCAGCGAGCAGTACTTC
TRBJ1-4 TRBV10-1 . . CASSGGEEKLFF TGCGCCAGCAGTGGGGGCGAGGAAAAACTGTTTTTT
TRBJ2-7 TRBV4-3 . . CASSQDSGYEQYF TGCGCCAGCAGCCAAGATTCGGGATACGAGCAGTACTTC
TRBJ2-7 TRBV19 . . CASSIGRLSSYEQYF TGTGCCAGTAGTATCGGTAGACTCAGCTCCTACGAGCAGTACTTC
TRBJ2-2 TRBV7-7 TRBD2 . CASSSLAGAGELFF TGTGCTAGCAGCTCTTTAGCGGGAGCCGGGGAGCTGTTTTTT
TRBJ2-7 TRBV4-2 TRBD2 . CASSQDFGGSSYEQYF TGTGCCAGCAGCCAAGATTTCGGCGGGAGCTCCTACGAGCAGTACTTC
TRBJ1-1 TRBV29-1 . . CSVVGRGTEAFF TGCAGCGTTGTGGGCAGGGGTACTGAAGCTTTCTTT
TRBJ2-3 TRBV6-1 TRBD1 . CASSGRIRTGTADTQYF TGTGCCAGCAGTGGCCGAATAAGGACAGGGACTGCAGATACGCAGTATTTT
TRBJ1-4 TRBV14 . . CASSERRGVGEKLFF TGTGCCAGCAGCGAAAGGCGGGGGGTAGGGGAAAAACTGTTTTTT
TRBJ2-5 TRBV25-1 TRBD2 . CASSATLGGGGAETQYF TGTGCCAGCAGTGCCACCCTGGGCGGGGGGGGTGCAGAGACCCAGTACTTC
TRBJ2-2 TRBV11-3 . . CASSLAIRGNTGELFF TGTGCCAGCAGCTTAGCGATAAGGGGGAACACCGGGGAGCTGTTTTTT
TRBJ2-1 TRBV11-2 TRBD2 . CASSLKREGIKGAEQFF TGTGCCAGCAGCCTAAAGCGGGAGGGAATAAAGGGCGCTGAGCAGTTCTTC
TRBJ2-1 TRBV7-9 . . CASSLVVRLNEQFF TGTGCCAGCAGCTTAGTCGTTAGACTCAATGAGCAGTTCTTC
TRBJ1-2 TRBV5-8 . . CASSLVELYGYTF TGTGCCAGCAGCTTGGTCGAACTCTATGGCTACACCTTC
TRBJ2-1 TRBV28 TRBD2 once CASSSPTSGEYNEQFF TGTGCCAGCAGTTCCCCGACTAGCGGGGAATACAATGAGCAGTTCTTC
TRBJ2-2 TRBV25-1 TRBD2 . CASSASGRPNTGELFF TGTGCCAGCAGTGCTAGCGGGAGGCCGAACACCGGGGAGCTGTTTTTT
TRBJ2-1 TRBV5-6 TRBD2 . CASSFPAGGRADEQFF TGTGCCAGCAGCTTCCCTGCGGGCGGGAGGGCCGATGAGCAGTTCTTC
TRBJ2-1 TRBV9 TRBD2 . CASSKREGLYNEQFF TGTGCCAGCAGCAAGCGGGAGGGCCTCTACAATGAGCAGTTCTTC
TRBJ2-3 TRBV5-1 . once CASSFGSTDTQYF TGCGCCAGCAGCTTCGGGAGCACAGATACGCAGTATTTT
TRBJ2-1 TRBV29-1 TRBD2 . CSVEDRLAGVYEQFF TGCAGCGTTGAAGACAGACTAGCGGGAGTGTACGAGCAGTTCTTC
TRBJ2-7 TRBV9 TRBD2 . CASSVGFGLANPEIYEQYF TGTGCCAGCAGCGTAGGCTTCGGACTAGCTAACCCGGAAATCTACGAGCAGTACTTC
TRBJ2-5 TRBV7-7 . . CASSSVGGAETQYF TGTGCTAGCAGCTCAGTCGGGGGAGCGGAGACCCAGTACTTC
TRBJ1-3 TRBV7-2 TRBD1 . CASSSGTGLMRNTIYF TGTGCCAGCAGTTCCGGGACAGGGTTAATGAGAAACACCATATATTTT
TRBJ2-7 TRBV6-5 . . CASSYNSAGYYEQYF TGTGCCAGCAGTTACAATTCGGCGGGATACTACGAGCAGTACTTC